These 17 T cell receptor beta chains came from one sample sequenced in a study of identical twins. Using its own MiXCR run on the 5' RACE reads, TCRdb lists one record per CDR3 protein. The sample has some 1,600,000 distinct CDR3 sequences, around 29% seen once. Sequencing was done on a sample of cord blood. These receptors all stem from a newborn girl in good health.

A remark on this clonotype: Germline and junction disagree at one end, which may indicate a read error. This rearrangement joins TRBV20-1 to TRBJ2-7; 12 positions agree with TRBD2. CDR3 size: 15 residues. Germline-derived CDR1 and CDR2 are DFQATT and SNEGSKA (reference sequence). This chain's CDR3 is CSARRTSGIPYEQYF. The CDR3 DNA is TGCAGCGCTAGACGGACTAGCGGGATACCCTACGAGCAGTACTTC.

The chain couples TRBV20-1 to TRBJ2-5; TRBD2 might be the D (6 bases). The J call is uncertain, as TRBJ2-7 better fits the DNA end. Germline V gene sequence: CDR1 DFQATT, CDR2 SNEGSKA (reference sequence). The CDR3 length is 14 residues. This chain's CDR3 is CSHTRLVEGYEQYF. CDR3 nucleotide sequence: TGCAGTCACACCAGACTAGTGGAAGGCTACGAGCAGTACTTC.

The V call is TRBV15, the J call TRBJ1-1; 9 bases align to TRBD1. V lost 1 base and J lost 8; bases outside the gene matches: 8. The CDR3 has 15 residues. CDR1 and CDR2 (germline): LNHNV, YYDKDF (reference sequence). The CDR3 bases are TGTGCCACCAGCAGAGCCCAACGACAGGGGGGAGAAGCTTTCTTT. This encodes CATSRAQRQGGEAFF.

The chain uses TRBV20-1 and TRBJ2-3; D possibly corresponds to TRBD2 (6 bases). The ends were cut back, 6 bases at V and 4 bases at J, with 8 bases in the middle. There are 11 residues in the CDR3. Per germline, CDR1 DFQATT and CDR2 SNEGSKA (reference sequence). Written as DNA, the CDR3 is TGCAGTGCGTGGGGGGCAGATACGCAGTATTTT. Amino acids: CSAWGADTQYF.

This clonotype was counted a single time. The V and J genes are TRBV20-1 and TRBJ1-5; D is unresolved. CDR3 length: 12 amino acids. Trimming took off 4 bases at V and 5 bases at J, with 9 bases between the two ends. Germline-derived CDR1 and CDR2 are DFQATT and SNEGSKA (reference sequence). This CDR3 is CSATRGHQPQHF. The CDR3 nucleotides read TGCAGTGCTACCCGCGGGCATCAGCCCCAGCATTTT.

The chain couples TRBV2 to TRBJ2-7; D call uncertain. The ends were cut back, 7 bases at V and 2 bases at J, with 12 bases in the middle. CDR3 length equals 13 residues. CDR1 and CDR2 from the germline V gene are SNHLY and FYNNEI. CDR3 region: CASKPVPAYEQYF. CDR3 nucleotide sequence: TGTGCCAGCAAACCGGTTCCAGCCTACGAGCAGTACTTC. Full variable domain (rest looked up from reference TRBV2 and TRBJ2-7): EPEVTQTPSHQVTQMGQEVILRCVPISNHLYFYWYRQILGQKVEFLVSFYNNEISEKSEIFDDQFSVERPDGSNFTLKIRSTKLEDSAMYFCASKPVPAYEQYFGPGTRLTVT.

The rearrangement uses TRBV6-1 and TRBJ1-4; possibly TRBD1 for D (6 bases). Germline CDR1 MNHNS, CDR2 SASEGT. This CDR3 region has 14 residues. V shed 3 bases and J shed 5 bases, with 10 bases lying between them. CDR3 in amino acids: CASSDWGRNEKLFF. The CDR3 bases are TGTGCCAGCAGTGACTGGGGGCGGAATGAAAAACTGTTTTTT.

This clonotype was seen a few times. The chain joins TRBV5-1 to TRBJ2-1; 9 bases agree with TRBD2. The CDR3 loop spans 21 amino acids. Germline values: CDR1 SGHRS, CDR2 YFSETQ. With V trimmed by 9 bases and J by 0 bases, 25 bases remained unmatched. The CDR3: CATSLTLTRTSGRSSYNEQFF. The CDR3 region has the DNA TGCGCCACCTCACTGACCCTAACTAGAACCAGCGGGAGGAGCTCCTACAATGAGCAGTTCTTC.

A few counts support this clonotype. This chain uses TRBV20-1 with TRBJ1-5; D may be TRBD1 (5 bases). This CDR3 region has 18 residues. From germline, CDR1 is DFQATT and CDR2 SNEGSKA (reference sequence). The V end was cut by 0 bases, the J end by 3 bases, with 21 bases between. The CDR3, as DNA: TGCAGTGCTAGAGATAGGGTCAAGGGGCAGGGATCCAATCAGCCCCAGCATTTT. Translation gives CSARDRVKGQGSNQPQHF.

The table lists this clonotype with many counts. DNA for the CDR3: TGCGCCAGCAGCTTGAGGGGAAGGGCCTATGGCTACACCTTC. Its translation: CASSLRGRAYGYTF. This chain links TRBV5-1 with TRBJ1-2; D is perhaps TRBD1 (5 bases). V was trimmed by 1 base and J by 4 bases, leaving 11 bases between them. Germline CDR1 SGHRS, CDR2 YFSETQ. The CDR3 totals 14 residues.

This clonotype was seen a handful of times. The J gene is TRBJ2-2, the V gene TRBV27; no clear D. Trimming stripped 1 base from V and 1 base from J, with 4 bases between. In germline, CDR1 is MNHEY, CDR2 SMNVEV (reference sequence). The CDR3 loop spans 14 amino acids. CDR3 in amino acids: CASSLWQNTGELFF. DNA for the CDR3: TGTGCCAGCAGTTTATGGCAGAACACCGGGGAGCTGTTTTTT.

This clonotype was counted only a few times. A read error may be the cause here, since a much bigger clone is one base away. The rearrangement joins TRBV12-3 or TRBV12-4 to TRBJ2-3; D is perhaps TRBD1 (5 bases). V lost 7 bases to trimming and J lost 1 base, with 9 bases between them. This CDR3 region has 13 residues. Here the CDR3 reads CASTFRGTDTQYF. Written as DNA, the CDR3 is TGTGCCAGCACTTTCAGGGGCACAGATACGCAGTATTTT.

The chain combines TRBV24-1 with TRBJ2-1; perhaps TRBD1 as D (6 bases). The germline V gene encodes CDR1 KGHDR and CDR2 SFDVKD. The V end was cut by 3 bases, the J end by 10 bases, with 15 bases between. This CDR3 comprises 14 residues. CDR3 sequence reads: CATSDGQSLDEQFF. CDR3 nucleotide sequence: TGTGCCACCAGTGATGGACAGAGCTTAGACGAGCAGTTCTTC.

The V and J genes are TRBV7-2 and TRBJ2-7; D is unclear. The CDR3 is 15 amino acids. Germline V gives CDR1 SGHTA, CDR2 FQGNSA. Trimming removed 2 bases from V and 7 bases from J, with 18 bases in between. CDR3 amino acids: CASSLMGPLGIEQYF. The CDR3 DNA sequence: TGTGCCAGCAGCTTAATGGGCCCGCTAGGAATTGAGCAGTACTTC.

The rearrangement uses TRBV20-1 and TRBJ2-3; no firm D call. CDR1 is DFQATT, CDR2 SNEGSKA, per germline (reference sequence). This CDR3 has 17 amino acids. Trimming took off 1 base at V and 1 base at J, with 18 bases between the two ends. The CDR3 spells CSARVRAGPRGTDTQYF. CDR3 coding DNA: TGCAGTGCTAGAGTAAGGGCCGGCCCAAGAGGCACAGATACGCAGTATTTT.

The chain combines TRBV5-6 with TRBJ1-2; D possibly corresponds to TRBD1 (6 bases). Germline lookup yields CDR1 SGHDT and CDR2 YYEEEE. V was clipped by 2 bases and J by 6 bases, with 11 bases between them. CDR3 length equals 13 residues. The CDR3 DNA is TGTGCCAGCAGCTTCCGGGGGGCGCATGGCTACACCTTC. Its protein is CASSFRGAHGYTF. Drawing the rest from reference TRBV5-6 and TRBJ1-2, the complete variable domain is DAGVTQSPTHLIKTRGQQVTLRCSPKSGHDTVSWYQQALGQGPQFIFQYYEEEERQRGNFPDRFSGHQFPNYSSELNVNALLLGDSALYLCASSFRGAHGYTFGSGTRLTVV.

This rearrangement joins TRBV20-1 to TRBJ2-7, with D unresolved. The germline V gene has CDR1 DFQATT and CDR2 SNEGSKA (reference sequence). V lost 0 bases and J 3 bases, leaving 15 bases between the germline ends. This CDR3 comprises 15 residues. CDR3 sequence reads: CSARDRFVVIYEQYF. CDR3 bases: TGCAGTGCTAGAGATCGATTTGTGGTAATCTACGAGCAGTACTTC.